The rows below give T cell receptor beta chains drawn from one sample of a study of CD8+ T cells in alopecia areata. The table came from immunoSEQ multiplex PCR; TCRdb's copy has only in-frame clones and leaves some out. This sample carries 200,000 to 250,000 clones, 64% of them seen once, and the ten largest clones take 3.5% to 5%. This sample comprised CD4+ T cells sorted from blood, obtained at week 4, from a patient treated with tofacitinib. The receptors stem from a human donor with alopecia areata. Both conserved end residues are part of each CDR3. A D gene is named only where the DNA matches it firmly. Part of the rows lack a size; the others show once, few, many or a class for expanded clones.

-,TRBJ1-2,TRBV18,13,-,CASSEGGDYGYTF,TGTGCCAGCTCCGAGGGGGGCGACTATGGCTACACCTTC
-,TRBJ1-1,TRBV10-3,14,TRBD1,CAIRGTEMNTEAFF,TGTGCCATCAGGGGGACAGAAATGAACACTGAAGCTTTCTTT
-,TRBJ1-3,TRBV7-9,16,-,CASSLDWAVSGNTIYF,TGTGCCAGCAGCTTAGATTGGGCAGTCTCTGGAAACACCATATATTTT
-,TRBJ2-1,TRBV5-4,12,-,CASSLVGGEQFF,TGTGCCAGCAGCTTGGTTGGCGGTGAGCAGTTCTTC
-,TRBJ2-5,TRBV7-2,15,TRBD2,CASSSQGLVGETQYF,TGTGCCAGCAGCTCCCAGGGACTAGTCGGGGAGACCCAGTACTTC
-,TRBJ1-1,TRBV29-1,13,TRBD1,CSVSGGENTEAFF,TGCAGCGTCTCAGGGGGTGAGAACACTGAAGCTTTCTTT
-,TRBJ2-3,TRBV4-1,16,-,CASSQDRGGLTDTQYF,TGCGCCAGCAGCCAAGATCGGGGCGGACTCACAGATACGCAGTATTTT
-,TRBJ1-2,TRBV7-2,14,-,CASSPSDGFYGYTF,TGTGCCAGCAGCCCGTCGGACGGATTCTATGGCTACACCTTC
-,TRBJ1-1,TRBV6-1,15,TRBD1,CASSAIQGAYTEAFF,TGTGCCAGCAGTGCCATACAGGGGGCCTACACTGAAGCTTTCTTT
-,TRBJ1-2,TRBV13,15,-,CASSSGGRTDYGYTF,TGTGCCAGCAGCTCAGGCGGCCGTACCGACTATGGCTACACCTTC
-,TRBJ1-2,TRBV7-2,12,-,CASSTGTHGYTF,TGTGCCAGCAGCACGGGGACCCATGGCTACACCTTC
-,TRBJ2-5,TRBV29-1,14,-,CSADRAGHQETQYF,TGCAGCGCAGACAGGGCGGGGCACCAAGAGACCCAGTACTTC
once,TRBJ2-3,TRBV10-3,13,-,CAISEVPPDTQYF,TGTGCCATCAGTGAGGTGCCTCCAGATACGCAGTATTTT
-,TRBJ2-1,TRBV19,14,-,CASSISVGVHEQFF,TGTGCCAGTAGTATTAGCGTGGGAGTACATGAGCAGTTCTTC
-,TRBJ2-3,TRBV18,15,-,CASSPPSVGTDTQYF,TGTGCCAGCTCACCACCAAGTGTGGGCACAGATACGCAGTATTTT
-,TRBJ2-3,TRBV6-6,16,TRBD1,CASSYGTGGRTDTQYF,TGTGCCAGCAGTTATGGGACAGGGGGCCGGACAGATACGCAGTATTTT
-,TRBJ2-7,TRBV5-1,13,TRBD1,CASSTGDSYEQYF,TGCGCCAGCAGCACAGGGGACTCCTACGAGCAGTACTTC
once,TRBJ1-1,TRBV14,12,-,CASSPMNTEAFF,TGTGCCAGCAGTCCCATGAACACTGAAGCTTTCTTT
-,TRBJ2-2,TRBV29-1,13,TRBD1,CSVAAQGAGELFF,TGCAGCGTTGCAGCACAGGGGGCCGGGGAGCTGTTTTTT
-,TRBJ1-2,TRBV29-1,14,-,CSVYPGGLAWGYTF,TGCAGCGTTTACCCCGGAGGACTCGCCTGGGGCTACACCTTC
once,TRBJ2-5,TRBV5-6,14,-,CASSPRGRRETQYF,TGTGCCAGCAGCCCTCGGGGGAGGAGGGAGACCCAGTACTTC
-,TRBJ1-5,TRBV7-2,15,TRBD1,CASSHRQGMDQPQHF,TGTGCCAGCAGCCATAGACAGGGAATGGATCAGCCCCAGCATTTT
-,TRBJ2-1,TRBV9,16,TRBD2,CASSKRGLAGPNEQFF,TGTGCCAGCAGCAAACGTGGGCTAGCGGGGCCCAATGAGCAGTTCTTC
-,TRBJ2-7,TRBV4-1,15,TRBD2,CASSQDSERGYEQYF,TGCGCCAGCAGCCAAGATTCGGAGCGGGGCTACGAGCAGTACTTC
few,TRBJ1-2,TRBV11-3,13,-,CASSLDRMWGYTF,TGTGCCAGCAGCTTAGACAGGATGTGGGGCTACACCTTC
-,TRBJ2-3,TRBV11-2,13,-,CASPPGDTDTQYF,TGTGCCAGTCCTCCCGGGGACACAGATACGCAGTATTTT
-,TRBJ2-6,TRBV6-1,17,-,CASSVQPSTSGANVLTF,TGTGCCAGCAGTGTGCAACCATCCACCTCTGGGGCCAACGTCCTGACTTTC
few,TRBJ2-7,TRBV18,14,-,CASSPSARTSEQYF,TGTGCCAGCTCACCATCGGCAAGGACGTCCGAGCAGTACTTC
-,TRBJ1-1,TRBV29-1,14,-,CSVVEGASNTEAFF,TGCAGCGTTGTAGAAGGGGCATCAAACACTGAAGCTTTCTTT
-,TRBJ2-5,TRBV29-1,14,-,CSVEGRLAAETQYF,TGCAGCGTTGAGGGTAGATTGGCTGCGGAGACCCAGTACTTC
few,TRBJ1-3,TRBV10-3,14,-,CAIGRDAGESTIYF,TGTGCCATCGGACGTGACGCCGGGGAATCTACCATATATTTT
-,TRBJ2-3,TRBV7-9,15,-,CASSGDGVRSDTQYF,TGTGCCAGCAGCGGGGACGGGGTCCGTTCAGATACGCAGTATTTT
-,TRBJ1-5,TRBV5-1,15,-,CASSPSSGPNQPQHF,TGCGCCAGCAGCCCATCCTCAGGTCCCAATCAGCCCCAGCATTTT
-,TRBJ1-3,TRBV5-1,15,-,CASSLQAPPGNTIYF,TGCGCCAGCAGTCTCCAGGCCCCCCCTGGAAACACCATATATTTT
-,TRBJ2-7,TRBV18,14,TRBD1,CASSTGTGTDEQYF,TGTGCCAGTTCGACCGGGACAGGGACTGACGAGCAGTACTTC
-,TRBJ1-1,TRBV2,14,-,CASRTETVNTEAFF,TGTGCCAGCAGGACTGAGACGGTGAACACTGAAGCTTTCTTT
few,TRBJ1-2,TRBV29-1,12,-,CSVFTGSYGYTF,TGCAGCGTTTTTACGGGGTCTTATGGCTACACCTTC
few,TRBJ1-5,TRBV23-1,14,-,CASSQSGKNQPQHF,TGCGCCAGCAGTCAATCCGGGAAAAATCAGCCCCAGCATTTT
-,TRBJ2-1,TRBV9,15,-,CASSVDMGSYNEQFF,TGTGCCAGCAGCGTAGATATGGGCTCCTACAATGAGCAGTTCTTC
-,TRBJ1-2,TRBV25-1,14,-,CASSGLDGPGGYTF,TGTGCCAGCAGTGGGCTCGACGGCCCGGGTGGCTACACCTTC
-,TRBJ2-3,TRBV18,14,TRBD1,CASSPEDRGQTQYF,TGTGCCAGCTCACCAGAGGACAGGGGGCAGACGCAGTATTTT
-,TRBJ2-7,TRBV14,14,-,CASSRNVGSYEQYF,TGTGCCAGCAGTCGAAATGTAGGTTCTTACGAGCAGTACTTC
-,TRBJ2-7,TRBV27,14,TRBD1,CASKDRGRIYEQYF,TGTGCCAGCAAAGACAGGGGCCGGATTTACGAGCAGTACTTC
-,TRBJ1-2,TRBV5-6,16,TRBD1,CASSLGQGARDYGYTF,TGTGCCAGCAGCTTGGGCCAGGGGGCGCGAGACTATGGCTACACCTTC
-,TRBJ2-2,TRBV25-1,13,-,CASRDLNTGELFF,TGTGCCAGCCGGGACCTGAACACCGGGGAGCTGTTTTTT
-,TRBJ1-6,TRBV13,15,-,CASRIQGSYNSPLHF,TGTGCCAGCAGGATACAGGGATCCTATAATTCACCCCTCCACTTT
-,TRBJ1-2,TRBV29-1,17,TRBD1,CSVLGTGAFPGDYGYTF,TGCAGCGTTCTCGGGACAGGGGCTTTCCCGGGGGACTATGGCTACACCTTC
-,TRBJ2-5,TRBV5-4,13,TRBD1,CAISQGYLETQYF,TGTGCCATTTCACAGGGGTATTTGGAGACCCAGTACTTC
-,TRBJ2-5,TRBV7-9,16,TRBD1,CASSGGQGARQETQYF,TGTGCCAGCAGCGGAGGACAGGGGGCGAGACAAGAGACCCAGTACTTC
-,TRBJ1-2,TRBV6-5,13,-,CASSYSGAHGYTF,TGTGCCAGCAGTTACTCAGGGGCGCACGGCTACACCTTC
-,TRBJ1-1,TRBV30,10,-,CASSRAEAFF,TGTGCCTCCAGCCGGGCGGAAGCTTTCTTT
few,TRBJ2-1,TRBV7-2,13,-,CASSLAGGNEQFF,TGTGCCAGCAGCTTAGCAGGTGGCAATGAGCAGTTCTTC
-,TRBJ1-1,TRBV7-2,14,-,CASSLGGRNTEAFF,TGTGCCAGCAGCTTAGGTGGCAGAAACACTGAAGCTTTCTTT
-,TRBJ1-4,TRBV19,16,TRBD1,CAEAPGQGRQNEKLFF,TGTGCCGAAGCACCGGGACAGGGTCGTCAAAATGAAAAACTGTTTTTT